The 28 T cell receptor beta chains in this list originate from one sample, sequenced in a study of blood T cell repertoires in COVID-19 (dated by TCRdb to about 2020). Library creation used the immunoSEQ multiplex PCR assay. TCRdb took over this immuneACCESS table, retaining in-frame rearrangements with V and J assigned. Such tables are incomplete; in checked studies, under half of the missing clones stem from an unresolved V gene, and the remainder is unexplained. The sample table lists 200,000 to 250,000 clones, around 90% of them with a count of one. 9.5% to 15% of the sample rests with the top ten. The sample taken for sequencing was peripheral blood. Source of these receptors: a woman aged 18-29 years who had recovered from COVID-19.

V is TRBV7-2 and J is TRBJ2-7, with TRBD1 matching over 9 bases. This CDR3 has 16 residues. The germline gives CDR1 SGHTA, CDR2 FQGNSA. Unmatched junction bases numbered 5, after V lost 2 bases and J lost 0 bases. The CDR3 DNA sequence: TGTGCCAGCAGCTTAATCCAGGGACAGGGCTCCTACGAGCAGTACTTC. Translating it yields CASSLIQGQGSYEQYF.

A single count supports this clone. This chain links TRBV19 with TRBJ2-6; the match to TRBD2 covers 7 bases. The CDR3 is 17 amino acids. V was clipped by 6 bases and J by 0 bases; unmatched bases: 8. Germline CDR1 reads LNHDA; CDR2 reads SQIVND (reference sequence). The CDR3 region is CASRKGSGGSGANVLTF. The CDR3 DNA follows: TGTGCCAGTAGGAAGGGATCGGGGGGCTCTGGGGCCAACGTCCTGACTTTC.

The CDR3 nucleotides read TGTGCCAGCAGTGACTCAGCGGGAGCCGGGGAGCTGTTTTTT. Translation gives CASSDSAGAGELFF. The V and J genes are TRBV6-4 and TRBJ2-2, with 8 bases that match TRBD2. V lost 0 bases, J lost 6 bases, and 0 bases stayed unmatched. The CDR3 is made up of 14 amino acids. Germline V gene lookup returns CDR1 MRHNA and CDR2 SNTAGT.

This clone was recorded only once. V usage is TRBV6-4 and J usage is TRBJ1-6; 8 bases agree with TRBD1. This CDR3 contains 14 residues. CDR1 and CDR2 from the germline V gene are MRHNA and SNTAGT. The junction had 0 bases not matched to a gene; V was cut back by 3 bases and J by 5 bases. The CDR3 nucleotides are TGTGCCAGCAGTGAGGACAGGGATAATTCACCCCTCCACTTT. Translated: CASSEDRDNSPLHF.

The genes are TRBV21-1 and TRBJ1-2. TRBV21-1 is noted as a pseudogene. The CDR3 extends over 15 amino acids. In DNA, the CDR3 is TGTGCCAGCAGCACGGCGGGGGGGCGTAGCTATGGCTACACCTTC. Translation: CASSTAGGRSYGYTF.

V is TRBV11-2 and J is TRBJ1-4, with a possible D match to TRBD1 (5 bases). Deletions cut 1 base from V and 4 bases from J, with 13 bases between. The CDR3 consists of 16 residues. CDR1 and CDR2 from the germline V gene are SGHAT and FQNNGV. The DNA for the CDR3 is TGTGCCAGCAGCTTAGGTGCGGGACGAAGTAATGAAAAACTGTTTTTT. Its translation is CASSLGAGRSNEKLFF.

The chain is built from TRBV6-5 and TRBJ2-7; 7 bases match TRBD1. CDR3 length: 15 residues. In germline, CDR1 is MNHEY, CDR2 SVGAGI. The trim removed 2 bases at V and 2 bases at J, leaving 6 bases unmatched. Here the CDR3 reads CASSYSRTGPYEQYF. The CDR3, as DNA: TGTGCCAGCAGTTACAGCCGGACAGGCCCCTACGAGCAGTACTTC.

This chain joins TRBV12-3 or TRBV12-4 and TRBJ2-1; a possible D gene is TRBD1 (6 bases). The CDR3 has 13 amino acids. Trimming took off 2 bases at V and 13 bases at J, with 15 bases between the two ends. The CDR3 sequence: CASSLPGHREQFF. CDR3 in DNA: TGTGCCAGCAGTTTACCGGGACATAGGGAACAGTTCTTC.

This chain uses TRBV19 with TRBJ1-1; the D is unclear. Trimming removed 1 base at V and 2 bases at J, with 5 bases between. This CDR3 has 13 residues. Germline-derived CDR1 and CDR2 are LNHDA and SQIVND (reference sequence). The CDR3 is CASSIVTNTEAFF. For the CDR3, the DNA is TGTGCCAGTAGTATAGTAACTAACACTGAAGCTTTCTTT.

The V call is TRBV24-1, the J call TRBJ1-3, with D hard to call. The V end was cut by 4 bases, the J end by 0 bases, with 6 bases between. The CDR3 runs 14 residues. The germline gives CDR1 KGHDR, CDR2 SFDVKD. Written as DNA, the CDR3 is TGTGCCACCAGTGACCCCCACTCTGGAAACACCATATATTTT. Translated, it gives CATSDPHSGNTIYF.

This clone was counted a few times. The chain employs TRBV28 and TRBJ1-1, with a possible D match to TRBD1 (6 bases). V shed 2 bases and J shed 4 bases, with 14 bases lying between them. Germline loops: CDR1 MDHEN, CDR2 SYDVKM. The CDR3 spans 15 residues. This CDR3 reads CASSLAGAAGTEAFF. The CDR3 DNA follows: TGTGCCAGCAGTTTAGCGGGGGCGGCGGGCACTGAAGCTTTCTTT.

The J gene is TRBJ2-2, the V gene TRBV3-1 (or the pseudogene TRBV3-2); 12 nucleotides align to TRBD1. The ends lost 7 bases at V and 6 bases at J; junction bases unmatched: 12. Germline CDR1 and CDR2: LGHDT and YNNKEL (reference sequence). The CDR3 extends over 17 amino acids. CDR3 protein: CASNSRRGQGAPGELFF. In nucleotides, the CDR3 is TGTGCCAGCAACTCAAGACGGGGACAGGGGGCGCCCGGGGAGCTGTTTTTT.

The genes are TRBV7-9 and TRBJ2-7, with D hard to call. Germline loops: CDR1 SEHNR, CDR2 FQNEAQ (reference sequence). CDR3 length: 14 amino acids. Trimming left V 1 base short and J 2 bases short, with 9 bases between. The CDR3 spells CASSLVVIPYEQYF. Here the CDR3 DNA reads TGTGCCAGCAGCTTAGTAGTCATCCCCTACGAGCAGTACTTC.

The chain carries TRBV5-8 and TRBJ2-1, with TRBD1 matching over 9 bases. The junction had 7 bases not matched to a gene; V was cut back by 5 bases and J by 4 bases. The CDR3 length is 15 residues. Germline V CDR1 and CDR2: SGHTS, YDEGEE. The CDR3 coding sequence is TGTGCCAGCAGAGTCCGGGACAGGGTATACAATGAGCAGTTCTTC. Amino acids: CASRVRDRVYNEQFF.

This sequence joins TRBV6-5 and TRBJ1-1, with 8 positions matching TRBD1. After removal of 5 bases from V and 8 bases from J, the junction contained 7 bases not matched to a gene. Germline V CDR1 and CDR2: MNHEY, SVGAGI. This CDR3 spans 13 amino acids. The CDR3 bases are TGTGCCAGCAGTACGGACAGGGCAGGGGAAGCTTTCTTT. This gives the protein CASSTDRAGEAFF.

Note on this clone: Relative to the germline gene, one junction end is altered; a read error may explain this. The gene calls are TRBV9 and TRBJ1-5; TRBD1 is a possible D gene (6 bases). This CDR3 has 15 amino acids. Germline values: CDR1 SGDLS, CDR2 YYNGEE. The CDR3 sequence is CASNVEGGNNQPQHF. For the CDR3, the DNA is TGTGCCAGCAACGTAGAAGGGGGAAACAATCAGCCCCAGCATTTT.

This chain uses TRBV11-2 with TRBJ1-5, with D unresolved. V shed 4 bases and J shed 5 bases, with 9 bases lying between them. CDR3 length: 13 residues. In germline, CDR1 is SGHAT, CDR2 FQNNGV. CDR3: CASSSHSHQPQHF. As DNA, the CDR3 is TGTGCCAGCAGCTCTCACAGTCATCAGCCCCAGCATTTT.

The chain couples TRBV29-1 to TRBJ2-3, with a weak D call TRBD2 (6 bases). Trimming pared 6 bases from V and 1 base from J, leaving 14 bases between. CDR1 and CDR2 from the germline V gene are SQVTM and ANQGSEA. This CDR3 contains 14 residues. In DNA form, the CDR3 reads TGCAGCGTCCGGAGGGACGGTCGCACAGATACGCAGTATTTT. It encodes CSVRRDGRTDTQYF.

The V and J genes are TRBV14 and TRBJ2-1; TRBD2 is a possible D gene (5 bases). Germline V gene sequence: CDR1 SGHDN, CDR2 FVKESK. CDR3 length: 14 residues. Trimming shortened V by 2 bases and J by 9 bases, and 14 bases separated the two germline ends. CDR3 nucleotide sequence: TGTGCCAGCAGCCAACGGGGATTTGTTGGTGAGCAGTTCTTC. This encodes CASSQRGFVGEQFF.

The chain combines TRBV10-3 with TRBJ1-2, with a weak D call TRBD1 (6 bases). Between the trimmed V and J ends, which lost 2 bases and 8 bases, there was a span of 12 bases. Looked up from germline, CDR1 is ENHRY and CDR2 is SYGVKD. This CDR3 spans 13 amino acids. As DNA, the CDR3 is TGTGCCATCAGTGAGCAGGGGATTGGGGGCTACACCTTC. Encoded protein: CAISEQGIGGYTF.

The chain carries TRBV5-6 and TRBJ2-7; D is undetermined. The CDR3 runs 12 residues. V shed 1 base and J shed 7 bases, with 9 bases lying between them. In germline, CDR1 is SGHDT, CDR2 YYEEEE. This CDR3 is CASSLRLREQYF. The CDR3 nucleotides read TGTGCCAGCAGCTTGAGACTCCGGGAGCAGTACTTC.

The gene calls are TRBV5-6 and TRBJ2-1, with 7 bases that match TRBD2. This CDR3 spans 14 amino acids. Germline V gives CDR1 SGHDT, CDR2 YYEEEE. V trimming: 5 bases; J trimming: 9 bases; junction bases outside the gene matches: 11. DNA of the CDR3: TGTGCCAGCAGTCCCACTTGGCGGGAGCCTGAGCAGTTCTTC. Protein: CASSPTWREPEQFF.

The chain is built from TRBV9 and TRBJ2-3, with 8 bases identical to TRBD2. The germline gives CDR1 SGDLS, CDR2 YYNGEE. The trim removed 0 bases at V and 8 bases at J, leaving 5 bases unmatched. The CDR3 extends over 14 amino acids. In DNA, the CDR3 is TGTGCCAGCAGCGTAGAAGCGGGAGCCCGTACGCAGTATTTT. Its protein product is CASSVEAGARTQYF.

This clone occurred once. V gene TRBV4-1 combines with J gene TRBJ1-1; maybe TRBD1 (6 bases). Trimming cost V 8 bases and J 4 bases, with 26 bases left between them. The germline V gene encodes CDR1 MGHRA and CDR2 YSYEKL. This CDR3 contains 17 residues. CDR3 residues: CASGGGAGDVKGTEAFF. CDR3 DNA: TGCGCCAGCGGTGGGGGCGCGGGCGATGTTAAGGGCACTGAAGCTTTCTTT.

This clone was recorded only once. V usage is TRBV6-5 and J usage is TRBJ1-1, with a weak D call TRBD1 (5 bases). This CDR3 is built from 13 residues. CDR1 is MNHEY and CDR2 is SVGAGI in the germline V gene. Trimming cost V 5 bases and J 4 bases, with 11 bases left between them. CDR3 DNA: TGTGCCAGCAGTCCCAGGGTAGCCACTGAAGCTTTCTTT. Translation gives CASSPRVATEAFF.

The chain couples TRBV7-9 to TRBJ1-1, with D hard to call. Looked up from germline, CDR1 is SEHNR and CDR2 is FQNEAQ (reference sequence). Trimming took 1 base from V and 5 from J, leaving 20 bases between them. CDR3 length equals 17 residues. The CDR3 loop reads CASSLDRLRGSRTEAFF. CDR3 sequence (DNA): TGTGCCAGCAGCTTAGATAGGCTCCGGGGAAGTCGGACTGAAGCTTTCTTT. Together with reference TRBV7-9 and TRBJ1-1, the CDR3 gives the full variable domain: DTGVSQNPRHKITKRGQNVTFRCDPISEHNRLYWYRQTLGQGPEFLTYFQNEAQLEKSRLLSDRFSAERPKGSFSTLEIQRTEQGDSAMYLCASSLDRLRGSRTEAFFGQGTRLTVV.

The chain employs TRBV19 and TRBJ2-1; tentatively, D is TRBD1 (6 bases). Germline V gene sequence: CDR1 LNHDA, CDR2 SQIVND (reference sequence). V was cut by 4 bases and J by 0 bases, with 13 bases left in between. This CDR3 region has 16 residues. The CDR3 protein is CASSNRGQFSYNEQFF. The CDR3, as DNA: TGTGCCAGTAGTAACCGCGGACAGTTCTCCTACAATGAGCAGTTCTTC.

The chain has TRBV4-1 and TRBJ2-2, with TRBD2 matching over 14 bases. Germline V CDR1 and CDR2: MGHRA, YSYEKL. The CDR3 length is 16 residues. V shed 5 bases and J 7 bases; nucleotides not matched to a gene: 6. The CDR3 DNA follows: TGCGCCAGCAGCTCTCGACTAGCGGGAGGGTTCGGGGAGCTGTTTTTT. Amino acids: CASSSRLAGGFGELFF.